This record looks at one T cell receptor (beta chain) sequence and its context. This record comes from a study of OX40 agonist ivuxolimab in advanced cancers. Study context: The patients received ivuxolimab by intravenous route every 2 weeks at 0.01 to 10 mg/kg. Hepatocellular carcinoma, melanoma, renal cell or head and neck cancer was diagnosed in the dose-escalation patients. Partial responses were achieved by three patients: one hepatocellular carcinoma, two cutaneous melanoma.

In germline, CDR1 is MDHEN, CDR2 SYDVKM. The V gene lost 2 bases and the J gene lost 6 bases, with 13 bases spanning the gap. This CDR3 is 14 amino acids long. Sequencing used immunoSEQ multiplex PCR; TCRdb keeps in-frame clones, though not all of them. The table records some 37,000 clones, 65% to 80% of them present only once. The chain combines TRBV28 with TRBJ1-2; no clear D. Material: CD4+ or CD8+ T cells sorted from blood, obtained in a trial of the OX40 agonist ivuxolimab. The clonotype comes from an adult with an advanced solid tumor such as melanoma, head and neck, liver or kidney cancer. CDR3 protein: CASSLAVPSHGYTF. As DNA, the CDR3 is TGTGCCAGCAGTTTAGCCGTACCTTCTCATGGCTACACCTTC.